The T cell receptor (beta chain) under discussion was sequenced for a study of memory CD4+ T cells and cytomegalovirus serostatus (dated by TCRdb to the late 2010s). Broadly, across the study: A total of some 33 healthy Belgian adults, of whom 9 were CMV seropositive and about 25 were CMV seronegative, were included in the cohort. To replicate a published TCR-based CMV serostatus classifier, the researchers sequenced the CD4+ memory TCRbeta repertoires of a Belgian cohort whose cytomegalovirus serostatus was known.

The Quick-DNA Microprep Kit was used to extract genomic DNA from the sorted cells. Amplification of TCRbeta DNA was done with the immunoSEQ hsTCRbeta kit, following the protocol from the manufacturer. TCRbeta libraries were sequenced on an Illumina MiSeq instrument. Under the source paper's analysis protocol: Once out-of-frame sequences had been removed, millions of distinct TCRbeta sequences were left, which works out to an average of around 70,000 per individual. Each individual was scored using the number of some 150 previously reported CMV-associated TCRbeta sequences that the individual carried and the total number of productive distinct TCRbeta sequences. A beta-binomial model was reimplemented in Python, and scikit-learn random forests with default parameters were trained on data from the US cohort. Classifier performance on the Belgian cohort was summarized as median AUC with percentile confidence intervals over 10,000 bootstrap iterations. What TCRdb holds here is the immuneACCESS table cut down to in-frame rearrangements. Part of the clones is not present; checked against another copy, under half of the missing clones reflect an unresolved V gene, and the others are unexplained. The DNA was the basis for D and trimming; V, J and clone size are from that table. This sample has about 50,000 clones in its table, and just under 80% of those were observed once. 0.7% to 0.8% of the sample lies in the top ten.

Concerning this clone itself: It has no known antigen specificity. Base qualities are not provided; no much larger clone lies one nucleotide away.

General conclusions and limits of the study: A median bootstrapped AUC of approximately 0.95 with a 95% CI of 0.76-1.00 was achieved on the Belgian cohort by the original-framework classifier. Among the 150 or so previously reported CMV-associated TCRbeta sequences, some 67 showed up in the CD4+ memory repertoires, with each one found in between one and five individuals. Only CD4+CD45RO+ memory cells were sequenced, in contrast to the original study, in which naive and memory CD4+ and CD8+ populations were covered. CMV serostatus prediction reached a median bootstrapped AUC of about 0.95 with the original framework and approximately 0.92 with a US-trained random forest. The results were interpreted as suggesting that the CMV-associated TCR signature is mostly present in the CD4+ memory repertoire.

Single viable CD3+CD4+CD8-CD45RO+ cells were sorted as memory CD4+ T cells on a FACSAria II. CMV serostatus was assessed using a Roche Elecsys assay, by which serum IgG against CMV pp150, pp28, p38 and p52 was detected. After the samples were thawed, total CD4+ T cells were enriched through positive selection using CD4 magnetic microbeads. The samples came from a different study that was designed specifically to examine the CD4+ T cell memory repertoire. Following standard operating procedures, peripheral blood mononuclear cells were isolated and cryopreserved, while serum was kept at -80 degrees C. Staining used CD3-PerCP (BW264/56), CD4-APC (RPA-T4), CD45RO-PE (UCHT1) and CD8-Pacific Orange (3B5) antibodies, with Sytox blue excluding non-viable cells. The sample comprised memory CD4+ T cells from blood. The source is an adult in good health and CMV-seronegative.

This receptor carries the CDR3 CASSSLGPASDSPLHF. The DNA sequence is as follows: TGTGCCAGCAGCTCCCTCGGGCCCGCCAGTGATTCACCCCTCCACTTT. The chain employs TRBV7-9 and TRBJ1-6; too little of a D gene remains to name it. Looking up the germline V gene (reference sequence) yields CDR1 SEHNR and CDR2 FQNEAQ. Trimming costs V 4 bases and J 8 bases, and their ends lie 18 bases apart. The CDR3 measures 16 amino acids from cysteine to phenylalanine. CDR3 DNA is the only sequence kept; it has 48 bases, read in frame from the first base.